A selection of T cell receptor beta chains follows, all from one sample in a study of OX40 agonist ivuxolimab in advanced cancers. Sequencing used immunoSEQ multiplex PCR; TCRdb keeps in-frame clones, though not all of them. The sample has approximately 45,000 clones; about 90% are singletons. The sample in question was CD4+ or CD8+ T cells sorted from blood, obtained in a trial of the OX40 agonist ivuxolimab. Source of these receptors: an adult with an advanced solid tumor such as melanoma, head and neck, liver or kidney cancer. CDR3s include the opening cysteine and the closing phenylalanine or tryptophan. D genes are given only for firm matches. Clone size is not always given. Where it is, it says once, few, many or a class for expanded clones.

clone_size j_call v_call d_call cdr3_nt cdr3_aa
few TRBJ1-1 TRBV29-1 TRBD1 TGCAGCGTTACCCGACAGGGGGCTGAAGCTTTCTTT CSVTRQGAEAFF
- TRBJ1-2 TRBV19 TRBD1 TGTGCCAGTAGTGTGACAGGGGGCAGCACCTATGGCTACACCTTC CASSVTGGSTYGYTF
- TRBJ1-4 TRBV28 TRBD1 TGTGCCAGCAGTTCCGAGGACAGGGGAGGTGAAAAACTGTTTTTT CASSSEDRGGEKLFF
- TRBJ2-7 TRBV10-3 - TGTGCCATCAGTGAGGGCAGGGGGGAGTACTTC CAISEGRGEYF
- TRBJ2-1 TRBV19 TRBD2 TGTGCCAGTAGCCGTACCGGGACTAGCGGGAGCTATGAGCAGTTCTTC CASSRTGTSGSYEQFF
- TRBJ2-7 TRBV6-5 - TGTGCCAGCAGTTACTCGGGACATTTGGGGTTCGAGCAGTACTTC CASSYSGHLGFEQYF
once TRBJ1-1 TRBV25-1 - TGTGCCAGCAGTGAGGACGGGGGCATGTCTGGGACTGAAGCTTTCTTT CASSEDGGMSGTEAFF
few TRBJ1-1 TRBV7-6 - TGTGCCAGCAGCGCTGGGGGTTTAGCTTTCTTT CASSAGGLAFF
- TRBJ2-1 TRBV18 - TGTGCCAGCTCAACCTACAGAACTCCGCTTGAGCAGTTCTTC CASSTYRTPLEQFF
- TRBJ2-5 TRBV27 - TGTGCCAGCAGTTCCCCCCATCTGTACCAAGAGACCCAGTACTTC CASSSPHLYQETQYF
- TRBJ1-1 TRBV2 TRBD1 TGTGCCAGCACCGCGACAGGGTCGAACACTGAAGCTTTCTTT CASTATGSNTEAFF
- TRBJ2-7 TRBV13 - TGTGCCAGCAGCTTGTCACAGGGAAGGCGGGAGCAGTACTTC CASSLSQGRREQYF
- TRBJ2-1 TRBV30 - TGTGCCTGGAGTGTAGGGCCTAGTCGTGGTGAGCAGTTCTTC CAWSVGPSRGEQFF
- TRBJ2-1 TRBV9 TRBD2 TGTGCCAGCAGCGTCGAGCGGGCGGGGGAGGAGCAGTTCTTC CASSVERAGEEQFF
- TRBJ2-1 TRBV5-8 - TGTGCCAGCAGCTTATATTACAAGGTCAGCTACAATGAGCAGTTCTTC CASSLYYKVSYNEQFF
once TRBJ2-7 TRBV5-5 - TGTGCCAGCAGCTCTGGGGATTTCTTCTCCTACGAGCAGTACTTC CASSSGDFFSYEQYF
- TRBJ1-5 TRBV6-1 TRBD1 TGTGCCAGCAGTGCCCAGGGGGCTAGCAATCAGCCCCAGCATTTT CASSAQGASNQPQHF
- TRBJ2-4 TRBV6-4 - TGTGCCAGCAGTGACCCCGGCATCTGGGGGGTATTTCGGAAAAACATTCAGTACTTC CASSDPGIWGVFRKNIQYF
- TRBJ1-1 TRBV20-1 - TGCAGTGCTAGTCTGCATGAAGCTTTCTTT CSASLHEAFF
- TRBJ1-5 TRBV7-8 - TGTGCCAGCAGCCGTCGGGGGCTCGGTCAGCCCCAGCATTTT CASSRRGLGQPQHF
- TRBJ2-3 TRBV4-1 - TGCGCCAGCAGCCAAGAGTATGACTCAGGGGATACGCAGTATTTT CASSQEYDSGDTQYF
- TRBJ1-2 TRBV6-4 TRBD1 TGTGCCAGCACCGTCGGACAGGGCGGCTATGGCTACACCTTC CASTVGQGGYGYTF
- TRBJ1-6 TRBV5-6 - TGTGCCAGCAGCTTGAGACGAGGGGGAGGCTCACCCCTCCACTTT CASSLRRGGGSPLHF
- TRBJ1-4 TRBV30 - TGTGCCTGGAGTCCTCCCAACACTGACAGTAATGAAAAACTGTTTTTT CAWSPPNTDSNEKLFF
- TRBJ1-2 TRBV2 - TGTGCCAGCACCGTGCTCGGGCCCTTGGAGGGCTACACCTTC CASTVLGPLEGYTF
- TRBJ1-2 TRBV2 TRBD1 TGTGCCAGCAGTGGCGGGGCAGGGGGCTATGGCTACACCTTC CASSGGAGGYGYTF
- TRBJ2-1 TRBV11-3 TRBD2 TGTGCCAGCAGCCTGGGACTAGCCAATGAGCAGTTCTTC CASSLGLANEQFF
- TRBJ1-3 TRBV29-1 - TGCAGCGTTGGGCTGACGAACTCTGGAAACACCATATATTTT CSVGLTNSGNTIYF
- TRBJ1-5 TRBV18 - TGTGCCAGCTCACCCGGGGGGGATCAGCCCCAGCATTTT CASSPGGDQPQHF
- TRBJ2-7 TRBV6-5 - TGTGCCAGCAGTTCCCGGAGGAATCCTAGCTCCTACGAGCAGTACTTC CASSSRRNPSSYEQYF
- TRBJ2-7 TRBV4-1 TRBD2 TGCGCCAGCAGCCAAGTTACTAGCGGATTCTACGAGCAGTACTTC CASSQVTSGFYEQYF
- TRBJ2-1 TRBV5-6 TRBD1 TGTGCCAGCAGCTTGGAGGGGACAGCGTCCTACAATGAGCAGTTCTTC CASSLEGTASYNEQFF
- TRBJ2-5 TRBV5-1 - TGCGCCAGCAGCTTGACGCCCCCGGGGTCGGCGTTGGAGACCCAGTACTTC CASSLTPPGSALETQYF